One and the same sample provided the 27 T cell receptor beta chains below, sequenced in a study of cytomegalovirus exposure and HLA in healthy donors. PCR primers comprised 60 Vbeta and 13 Jbeta primers. TCRdb's table, derived via immunoSEQ multiplex PCR, lists solely in-frame clones and lacks some. The sample has more than 150,000 clones; roughly 80% are singletons. The specimen sequenced was PBMCs. Source of these receptors: a man in his forties in good health and CMV-seronegative.

This clone showed up just once. The chain joins TRBV5-1 to TRBJ2-7; TRBD1 matches 7 bases. Germline V gene sequence: CDR1 SGHRS, CDR2 YFSETQ. J lost 9 bases, V lost 3 bases, and 15 bases had no gene match. The CDR3 runs to 15 residues. The CDR3 region is CASSSTDRAALGQYF. For the CDR3, the DNA is TGCGCCAGCAGCTCCACCGACAGGGCGGCGCTGGGGCAGTACTTC.

V gene TRBV10-1 combines with J gene TRBJ1-5; D unclear. This CDR3 is 13 amino acids long. The germline V gene has CDR1 WNHNN and CDR2 SYGVQD (reference sequence). Deletions cut 6 bases from V and 4 bases from J, with 10 bases between. The CDR3 DNA reads TGCGCCAGCAGAGCCGGGAAAAATCAGCCCCAGCATTTT. This sequence encodes CASRAGKNQPQHF.

The chain links TRBV5-1 to TRBJ1-5; D call uncertain. CDR3 length: 15 residues. Trimming stripped 0 bases from V and 0 bases from J, with 7 bases between. Germline V gene sequence: CDR1 SGHRS, CDR2 YFSETQ. The CDR3 loop is CASSLDGDSNQPQHF. The CDR3 nucleotides read TGCGCCAGCAGCTTGGACGGGGATAGCAATCAGCCCCAGCATTTT. Full variable domain (missing parts from reference TRBV5-1 and TRBJ1-5): KAGVTQTPRYLIKTRGQQVTLSCSPISGHRSVSWYQQTPGQGLQFLFEYFSETQRNKGNFPGRFSGRQFSNSRSEMNVSTLELGDSALYLCASSLDGDSNQPQHFGDGTRLSIL.

This sequence joins TRBV5-6 and TRBJ1-4, with unresolved D. This CDR3 is built from 15 residues. Trimming took 4 bases from V and 0 from J, leaving 10 bases between them. CDR1 is SGHDT, CDR2 YYEEEE, per germline. The CDR3 coding sequence is TGTGCCAGCAGCCTTTCGGGTGCAACTAATGAAAAACTGTTTTTT. It codes for CASSLSGATNEKLFF.

CDR3 coding DNA: TGTGCCAGCGTGGACAGAAACTATGGCTACACCTTC. Its protein product is CASVDRNYGYTF. The V and J genes are TRBV6-5 and TRBJ1-2, with D perhaps TRBD1 (6 bases). Trimming removed 8 bases at V and 2 bases at J, with 9 bases between. CDR3 length: 12 residues. Looked up from germline, CDR1 is MNHEY and CDR2 is SVGAGI.

The chain employs TRBV4-3 and TRBJ1-1; D is possibly TRBD1 (5 bases). Trimming removed 3 bases at V and 0 bases at J, with 26 bases between. The CDR3 has 20 amino acids. CDR1 and CDR2 from the germline V gene are LGHNA and YSLEER. CDR3 DNA: TGCGCCAGCAGCCAGGGACTCCAGGACGTCCGTACGTCCATGAACACTGAAGCTTTCTTT. Translation gives CASSQGLQDVRTSMNTEAFF.

The chain is built from TRBV7-2 and TRBJ2-3; 13 positions agree with TRBD2. Looked up from germline, CDR1 is SGHTA and CDR2 is FQGNSA. The CDR3 contains 19 residues. Trimming cost V 1 base and J 0 bases; bases outside gene matches: 7. The CDR3 is CASSLVPGLAGRSTDTQYF. In DNA form, the CDR3 reads TGTGCCAGCAGCTTAGTTCCGGGACTAGCGGGGAGAAGCACAGATACGCAGTATTTT.

The rearrangement links TRBV7-6 to TRBJ1-3; D is unresolved. Germline CDR1 is SGHVS and CDR2 is FNYEAQ. The CDR3 has 13 amino acids. Trimming cost V 6 bases and J 2 bases, with 8 bases left between them. DNA of the CDR3: TGTGCCAGCAGAGGCCAGGCTGGAAACACCATATATTTT. Protein: CASRGQAGNTIYF.

This chain connects TRBV7-3 to TRBJ1-1, with D perhaps TRBD1 (5 bases). V was trimmed by 5 bases and J by 5 bases, leaving 18 bases between them. The length of the CDR3 is 15 residues. Germline V gene sequence: CDR1 SGHTA, CDR2 FQGTGA. The CDR3 region has the DNA TGTGCCAGCAGCGCCTCTATTGGGGGAGGTACTGAAGCTTTCTTT. It specifies CASSASIGGGTEAFF.

The gene calls are TRBV6-5 and TRBJ1-2; D gene uncertain. V lost 6 bases to trimming and J lost 0 bases, with 14 bases between them. Germline V CDR1 and CDR2: MNHEY, SVGAGI. The CDR3 is made up of 15 amino acids. CDR3 bases: TGTGCCAGCAGACTCGACTACGCTTCTAACTATGGCTACACCTTC. Its translation is CASRLDYASNYGYTF.

The chain carries TRBV7-9 and TRBJ2-7; weak D call: TRBD2 (5 bases). CDR1 is SEHNR and CDR2 is FQNEAQ in the germline V gene (reference sequence). The CDR3 is 11 amino acids. Deletions cut 5 bases from V and 7 bases from J, with 9 bases between. Written as DNA, the CDR3 is TGTGCCAGCAGCCCGGGGTGGGAGCAGTACTTC. Its protein is CASSPGWEQYF.

The J gene is TRBJ2-2, the V gene TRBV7-9, with a tentative D call TRBD1 (5 bases). The CDR3 totals 16 residues. With 1 base removed from V and 7 bases from J, the gap between germline ends came to 16 bases. Germline V lookup: CDR1 SEHNR, CDR2 FQNEAQ (reference sequence). CDR3 in DNA: TGTGCCAGCAGCTTAGGACAGAATGACGTGGACGGGGAGCTGTTTTTT. It codes for CASSLGQNDVDGELFF.

As for this clone: The sample holds other DNA sequences that translate to the same CDR3. The V call is TRBV7-2, the J call TRBJ1-1; TRBD1 matches 7 bases. The V gene end was trimmed by 5 bases and the J gene end by 1 base; junction bases not matched to a gene: 1. Germline assignment: CDR1 SGHTA and CDR2 FQGNSA. The CDR3 runs to 13 residues. This chain's CDR3 is CASSRQGNTEAFF. In nucleotides, the CDR3 is TGTGCCAGCAGCCGACAGGGGAACACTGAAGCTTTCTTT.

The chain links TRBV7-9 to TRBJ2-7; possible D gene TRBD1, 5 bases. Trimming removed 3 bases at V and 4 bases at J, with 13 bases between. Germline V gene lookup returns CDR1 SEHNR and CDR2 FQNEAQ (reference sequence). The CDR3 loop spans 14 amino acids. The CDR3 is CASSFMQGRYEQYF. The CDR3 DNA follows: TGTGCCAGCAGCTTCATGCAGGGAAGGTACGAGCAGTACTTC. The complete variable domain, with remaining parts taken from reference TRBV7-9 and TRBJ2-7, reads DTGVSQNPRHKITKRGQNVTFRCDPISEHNRLYWYRQTLGQGPEFLTYFQNEAQLEKSRLLSDRFSAERPKGSFSTLEIQRTEQGDSAMYLCASSFMQGRYEQYFGPGTRLTVT.

V gene TRBV7-9 combines with J gene TRBJ1-2, with D unclear. This CDR3 is built from 13 residues. V lost 3 bases to trimming and J lost 4 bases, with 9 bases between them. Germline CDR1 reads SEHNR; CDR2 reads FQNEAQ (reference sequence). DNA for the CDR3: TGTGCCAGCAGCTTTGAGGTTGGCTATGGCTACACCTTC. Its translation: CASSFEVGYGYTF.

The rearrangement links TRBV2 to TRBJ1-6, with unresolved D. Germline loops: CDR1 SNHLY, CDR2 FYNNEI. Trimming took 7 bases from V and 7 from J, leaving 20 bases between them. The CDR3 runs to 16 residues. The CDR3 here is CASKRDLGIINSPLHF. The CDR3 DNA follows: TGTGCCAGCAAGCGGGATCTGGGGATCATCAATTCACCCCTCCACTTT.

This chain joins TRBV7-2 and TRBJ2-3; D might be TRBD2 (6 bases). V gave up 7 bases and J gave up 9 bases, with 8 bases separating them. The germline V gene has CDR1 SGHTA and CDR2 FQGNSA. CDR3 size: 10 residues. The CDR3 DNA sequence: TGTGCCAGCAAGGGAGGAACGCAGTATTTT. Translated, it gives CASKGGTQYF.

V is TRBV6-1 and J is TRBJ2-7; 8 bases line up with TRBD1. The V segment lost 4 bases and the J segment 4 bases; nucleotides outside the gene matches: 6. CDR3 length: 14 residues. Germline V gene data show CDR1 as MNHNS and CDR2 as SASEGT. The CDR3 DNA reads TGTGCCAGCAGTGCCACAGGGGGACTTTACGAGCAGTACTTC. Encoded protein: CASSATGGLYEQYF.

This chain uses TRBV23-1 with TRBJ2-7; D call uncertain. TRBV23-1 is an ORF, and what it does is uncertain. V dropped 1 base and J dropped 2 bases, with 12 bases sitting between them. The CDR3 sequence is 15 residues long. The CDR3 protein is CASSQLSQVPYEQYF. DNA for the CDR3: TGCGCCAGCAGTCAATTGAGTCAGGTCCCCTACGAGCAGTACTTC.

A note on this clone: A read error may explain this, as a much larger clone is one base away. The same CDR3 is also encoded by other DNA sequences in this sample. The chain carries TRBV7-2 and TRBJ2-7; 8 nucleotides align to TRBD1. J was trimmed by 3 bases and V by 5 bases; bases with no gene match: 6. The CDR3 runs to 14 residues. Germline loops: CDR1 SGHTA, CDR2 FQGNSA. CDR3 protein: CASSPGTGGYEQYF. Here the CDR3 DNA reads TGTGCCAGCAGCCCCGGAACAGGGGGCTACGAGCAGTACTTC.

The chain combines TRBV6-5 with TRBJ2-7, with D unclear. V lost 6 bases and J lost 4, with 10 bases in between. In germline, CDR1 is MNHEY, CDR2 SVGAGI. CDR3 size: 12 residues. In nucleotides, the CDR3 is TGTGCCAGCAGGGAGCAGCCTTACGAGCAGTACTTC. Protein: CASREQPYEQYF.

This clone was seen only once. Written as DNA, the CDR3 is TGTGCCAGCTCACCACGAATCGGGAGTACAGATACGCAGTATTTT. It encodes CASSPRIGSTDTQYF. The chain has TRBV18 and TRBJ2-3, with D tentatively TRBD2 (6 bases). Germline V gene lookup returns CDR1 KGHSH and CDR2 LQKENI. CDR3 length: 15 amino acids. V lost 1 base to trimming and J lost 3 bases, with 11 bases between them. Full variable domain (missing parts from reference TRBV18 and TRBJ2-3): NAGVMQNPRHLVRRRGQEARLRCSPMKGHSHVYWYRQLPEEGLKFMVYLQKENIIDESGMPKERFSAEFPKEGPSILRIQQVVRGDSAAYFCASSPRIGSTDTQYFGPGTRLTVL.

Comment on this clone: The sample carries other DNA sequences with the same CDR3. The chain couples TRBV11-3 to TRBJ1-5; 7 bases map to TRBD1. V lost 1 base and J lost 2; bases outside the gene matches: 2. CDR1 SGHNT and CDR2 YENEEA come from the germline V gene. CDR3 size: 15 residues. This CDR3 is CASSLGGQGNQPQHF. DNA for the CDR3: TGTGCCAGCAGCTTAGGCGGACAGGGCAATCAGCCCCAGCATTTT.

In this sample, this clone turned up once. The J gene is TRBJ1-5, the V gene TRBV21-1. TRBV21-1 constitutes a pseudogene. This CDR3 has 17 residues. The CDR3 protein is CASSKERSDHSNQPQHF. CDR3 in DNA: TGTGCCAGCAGCAAAGAGAGGTCAGATCATAGCAATCAGCCCCAGCATTTT.

This sequence joins TRBV5-1 and TRBJ2-3, with TRBD2 matching over 8 bases. Trimming cost V 0 bases and J 1 base; bases outside gene matches: 7. CDR1 and CDR2 (germline): SGHRS, YFSETQ. The CDR3 runs to 17 residues. The CDR3 nucleotides are TGCGCCAGCAGCTTGGCCTCCGGAGCGGGAGGCACAGATACGCAGTATTTT. Translation: CASSLASGAGGTDTQYF.

The chain carries TRBV18 and TRBJ1-1; 9 bases are a match to TRBD1. Germline assignment: CDR1 KGHSH and CDR2 LQKENI. The CDR3 spans 16 residues. Unmatched junction bases numbered 8, after V lost 0 bases and J lost 6 bases. This CDR3 is CASSPPLRQGGAEAFF. The CDR3, as DNA: TGTGCCAGCTCACCACCCTTACGACAGGGGGGAGCTGAAGCTTTCTTT.

The rearrangement uses TRBV28 and TRBJ1-3; D is ambiguous. The CDR3 contains 15 residues. Trimming left V 4 bases short and J 3 bases short, with 13 bases between. Germline V gives CDR1 MDHEN, CDR2 SYDVKM. The CDR3 sequence is CASSSGISYGNTIYF. CDR3 DNA: TGTGCCAGCAGTTCCGGGATTTCTTATGGAAACACCATATATTTT.